This T cell receptor beta chain was sequenced in a study of CXCR3-negative and CXCR3-positive naive CD8 T cells. In preparing the TRB cDNA libraries, 5' RACE with UMI labels was used. TCRdb re-called the 5' RACE reads; one entry per CDR3 protein, DNA not given. The ten top clones account for under 25%, within a sample of roughly 50,000 distinct CDR3 sequences. The CDR3 sequence is 15 residues long. Germline assignment: CDR1 MNHNS and CDR2 SASEGT. The clonotype originates from a human donor in good health. Some clones in this sample may be carry-over from other donors' samples. The chain recombines TRBV6-1 with TRBJ2-3. The sample taken for sequencing was memory CD8+ T cells from blood. The CDR3 protein is CASTGRVRSTDTQYF.